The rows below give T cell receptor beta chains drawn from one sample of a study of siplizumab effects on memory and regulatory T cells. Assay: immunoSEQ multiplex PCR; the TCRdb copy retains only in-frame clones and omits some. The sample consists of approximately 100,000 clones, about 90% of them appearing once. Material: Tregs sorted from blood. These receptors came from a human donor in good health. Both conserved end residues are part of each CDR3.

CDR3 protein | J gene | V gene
CASSPPPGAPRSPLHF | TRBJ1-6 | TRBV18
CASTTGPYNEQFF | TRBJ2-1 | TRBV16
CASSEIGPGGETQYF | TRBJ2-5 | TRBV2
CASSPIVSSGANVLTF | TRBJ2-6 | TRBV7-2
CASGRRVNEQFF | TRBJ2-1 | TRBV12-5
CASSPDTGGETQYF | TRBJ2-5 | TRBV18
CASAREYDTDTQYF | TRBJ2-3 | TRBV11-2
CASSPRLQGGYTF | TRBJ1-2 | TRBV9
CASSPQFRVSSDTQYF | TRBJ2-3 | TRBV18
CASSRGLETYNEQFF | TRBJ2-1 | TRBV6-1
CASSFGEGSTDTQYF | TRBJ2-3 | TRBV25-1
CASSTGQGAGEKLFF | TRBJ1-4 | TRBV27
CASRTWETDTQYF | TRBJ2-3 | TRBV5-1
CASSGFRDSTYEQYF | TRBJ2-7 | TRBV18
CASSSQVSSYNEQFF | TRBJ2-1 | TRBV7-2
CAWSENWDQPQHF | TRBJ1-5 | TRBV30
CASSQGLDTIYF | TRBJ1-3 | TRBV5-1
CASSILPGISGEKLFF | TRBJ1-4 | TRBV5-1
CASRGGFNYGYTF | TRBJ1-2 | TRBV19
CASWWGLQGPRGYTF | TRBJ1-2 | TRBV2